This T cell receptor (beta chain) is drawn from a study of blood T cell repertoires in COVID-19. Profiled with immunoSEQ multiplex PCR; TCRdb holds only in-frame clones, not every one. The sample lists more than 300,000 clones, around 89% seen once, with 0.9% to 1.5% in the top ten. CDR1 LNHDA and CDR2 SQIVND come from the germline V gene (reference sequence). Trimming took 0 bases from V and 0 from J; bases not matched to a gene: 5. The CDR3 sequence is 17 residues long. Residents of about two dozen US areas, aged about 18 to 95 years, made up the participants. The sequence was obtained from a young woman who had recovered from COVID-19. Sequenced input: PBMCs or T cells enriched from blood (not recorded which). The chain is built from TRBV19 and TRBJ1-5; 7 positions agree with TRBD1. CDR3 region: CASSIDWTGVSNQPQHF. The CDR3 DNA reads as TGTGCCAGTAGTATAGATTGGACAGGAGTTAGCAATCAGCCCCAGCATTTT. The complete variable domain, with remaining parts taken from reference TRBV19 and TRBJ1-5, reads DGGITQSPKYLFRKEGQNVTLSCEQNLNHDAMYWYRQDPGQGLRLIYYSQIVNDFQKGDIAEGYSVSREKKESFPLTVTSAQKNPTAFYLCASSIDWTGVSNQPQHFGDGTRLSIL.